The 20 T cell receptor beta chains in this list originate from one sample, sequenced in a study of CD8+CD57+ T cells in acquired aplastic anemia. Individuals selected for sequencing had exhibited CD8+CD57+ cell expansion on flow cytometry. TCR beta VDJ combinations and CDR3 sequences were profiled from genomic DNA. TCRdb reprocessed the reads via MiXCR and lists one record per CDR3 protein. There are 100,000 to 150,000 distinct CDR3 sequences in the sample; 58% occur only once, and roughly 29% lies in the top ten. Sequencing was carried out using sorted CD4+, CD8+, or CD8+CD57+ T cells (not recorded which) from PBMCs. These receptors were collected from a human donor with aplastic anemia.

The V call is TRBV24-1, the J call TRBJ2-1; weak D call: TRBD1 (5 bases). The germline gives CDR1 KGHDR, CDR2 SFDVKD. The CDR3 has 12 amino acids. Between the trimmed V and J ends, which lost 7 bases and 4 bases, there was a span of 7 bases. The CDR3 DNA reads as TGTGCCACCAGAGCAGGGTACAATGAGCAGTTCTTC. Its translation is CATRAGYNEQFF.

This chain links TRBV7-9 with TRBJ2-5; no definite D call. This CDR3 is 11 amino acids long. Germline CDR1 SEHNR, CDR2 FQNEAQ (reference sequence). V was cut by 6 bases and J by 7 bases, with 9 bases left in between. CDR3 sequence (DNA): TGTGCCAGCAGTCCCTCCGGGACCCAGTACTTC. Amino acid sequence: CASSPSGTQYF.

The gene calls are TRBV6-1 and TRBJ2-7; D perhaps matches TRBD2 (6 bases). CDR1 and CDR2 (germline): MNHNS, SASEGT. The ends were cut back, 9 bases at V and 1 base at J, with 19 bases in the middle. This CDR3 is 15 amino acids long. CDR3: CASSVRDFPSYEQYF. The CDR3 DNA sequence: TGTGCCAGTAGCGTCCGGGACTTCCCTTCCTACGAGCAGTACTTC.

The chain combines TRBV14 with TRBJ2-7, with unresolved D. The CDR3 spans 13 residues. The germline V gene has CDR1 SGHDN and CDR2 FVKESK. V was clipped by 4 bases and J by 4 bases, with 11 bases between them. Here the CDR3 DNA reads TGTGCCAGCAGCCCACCACACGGATACGAGCAGTACTTC. As protein: CASSPPHGYEQYF.

This sequence joins TRBV29-1 and TRBJ2-5; D might be TRBD1 (6 bases). V was shortened by 5 bases and J by 2 bases, with 18 bases between the two germline ends. The V gene's germline CDR1 is SQVTM and CDR2 ANQGSEA. The CDR3 loop spans 15 amino acids. As DNA, the CDR3 is TGCAGCGTTCTAGGTGGGACACCTTCTCAAGAGACCCAGTACTTC. This encodes CSVLGGTPSQETQYF.

J is TRBJ2-7 and V is TRBV7-6; 9 nucleotides agree with TRBD2. V was pared by 2 bases and J by 6 bases, with 2 bases of the junction left unmatched. Per the germline V gene, CDR1 is SGHVS and CDR2 is FNYEAQ. The CDR3 has 13 amino acids. The CDR3 DNA reads as TGTGCCAGCAGCTTAAATAGCGGGAGCGAGCAGTACTTC. This sequence encodes CASSLNSGSEQYF.

This clonotype was detected ten times or more. The chain recombines TRBV3-1 with TRBJ2-1, with D unresolved. This CDR3 contains 12 residues. V lost 4 bases and J 4 bases, leaving 5 bases between the germline ends. Germline assignment: CDR1 LGHDT and CDR2 YNNKEL (reference sequence). CDR3 region: CASSLRYNEQFF. In nucleotides, the CDR3 is TGTGCCAGCAGCCTCCGATACAATGAGCAGTTCTTC.

This clonotype was counted only a few times. The V call is TRBV15, the J call TRBJ1-2, with a weak D call TRBD1 (6 bases). The CDR3 has 14 residues. V shed 1 base and J shed 2 bases, with 8 bases lying between them. CDR1 is LNHNV and CDR2 is YYDKDF in the germline V gene (reference sequence). CDR3: CATSRGGTNYGYTF. DNA of the CDR3: TGTGCCACCAGCAGAGGGGGGACAAACTATGGCTACACCTTC.

In the case of this clonotype: The conserved phenylalanine or tryptophan is not found at the CDR3 terminus, so this likely reflects a read error. V and J are TRBV12-3 or TRBV12-4 and TRBJ2-1; 15 bases line up with TRBD2. V gave up 3 bases and J gave up 1 base; unmatched junction bases: 1. The CDR3 covers 17 residues. The CDR3 nucleotides are TGTGCCAGCAGTTTGGGACTAGCGGGAGGTTCCTACAATGAGCAGTTCTCC. Its protein product is CASSLGLAGGSYNEQFS.

This clonotype occurred many times. The rearrangement uses TRBV20-1 and TRBJ1-2; D is unclear. CDR1 DFQATT and CDR2 SNEGSKA come from the germline V gene (reference sequence). Between the trimmed V and J ends, which lost 6 bases and 8 bases, there was a span of 16 bases. The CDR3 is 12 amino acids. This CDR3 reads CSATYREAGYTF. DNA for the CDR3: TGCAGTGCCACCTATCGGGAGGCCGGCTACACCTTC.

The chain recombines TRBV7-8 with TRBJ1-5; 7 nucleotides align to TRBD1. Germline V gene lookup returns CDR1 SGHVS and CDR2 FQNEAQ. This CDR3 region has 15 residues. The trim removed 4 bases at V and 2 bases at J, leaving 5 bases unmatched. This CDR3 is CASSSRQGGNQPQHF. The CDR3 nucleotides are TGTGCCAGCAGCTCTCGACAGGGCGGCAATCAGCCCCAGCATTTT.

Concerning this clonotype: At one end, the junction sequence differs from germline, possibly due to a read error. The chain recombines TRBV7-7 with TRBJ2-5; no clear D. Germline V gene lookup returns CDR1 SSHAT and CDR2 FNYEAQ (reference sequence). CDR3 length equals 14 residues. CDR3 coding DNA: TGTGCTAGCAGCATGTCGACACGAGCGCTGACCCAGTACTTC. Translation: CASSMSTRALTQYF.

The chain recombines TRBV11-3 with TRBJ2-7; 7 nucleotides align to TRBD1. The CDR3 extends over 15 amino acids. The germline gives CDR1 SGHNT, CDR2 YENEEA. V shed 5 bases, J shed 7 bases, and the junction held 14 bases outside the gene matches. DNA for the CDR3: TGTGCCAGCAGCCCGAGACAGGGTGATGCTACGGAGCAGTACTTC. It translates to CASSPRQGDATEQYF.

In its sample, this clonotype was seen many times. This chain links TRBV4-3 with TRBJ2-7, with TRBD2 identical over 10 bases. The CDR3 covers 16 residues. Looked up from germline, CDR1 is LGHNA and CDR2 is YSLEER. V lost 0 bases to trimming and J lost 6 bases; unmatched junction nucleotides: 8. Here the CDR3 reads CASSQDGVAGGREQYF. CDR3 bases: TGCGCCAGCAGCCAAGATGGGGTAGCGGGGGGCCGCGAGCAGTACTTC.

The CDR3 DNA is TGCGCCAGCAGCCACCCCCGGGCCTACGAGCAGTACTTC. Protein product: CASSHPRAYEQYF. This chain links TRBV5-1 with TRBJ2-7; D gene ambiguous. V shed 4 bases and J shed 2 bases, with 10 bases lying between them. The V gene's germline CDR1 is SGHRS and CDR2 YFSETQ. The CDR3 consists of 13 residues.

The rearrangement joins TRBV2 to TRBJ2-7; 9 bases match TRBD1. The ends lost 2 bases at V and 5 bases at J; junction bases unmatched: 4. In germline, CDR1 is SNHLY, CDR2 FYNNEI. The CDR3 runs to 14 residues. CDR3 sequence reads: CASSETTGGNEQYF. DNA of the CDR3: TGTGCCAGCAGTGAAACGACAGGGGGTAACGAGCAGTACTTC.

This clonotype was observed at least ten times. The V gene is TRBV7-8, the J gene TRBJ2-5; 7 nucleotides agree with TRBD1. The CDR3 is 16 amino acids. V lost 5 bases to trimming and J lost 3 bases; unmatched junction nucleotides: 12. Per germline, CDR1 SGHVS and CDR2 FQNEAQ. This CDR3 reads CASSMGQNVLKETQYF. For the CDR3, the DNA is TGTGCCAGCAGCATGGGACAGAACGTCCTAAAAGAGACCCAGTACTTC. The full variable domain, with the rest looked up from reference TRBV7-8 and TRBJ2-5, is GAGVSQSPRYKVAKRGQDVALRCDPISGHVSLFWYQQALGQGPEFLTYFQNEAQLDKSGLPSDRFFAERPEGSVSTLKIQRTQQEDSAVYLCASSMGQNVLKETQYFGPGTRLLVL.

A few counts support this clonotype. This chain joins TRBV29-1 and TRBJ2-7; perhaps TRBD1 as D (5 bases). Trimming took 5 bases from V and 0 from J, leaving 14 bases between them. Germline assignment: CDR1 SQVTM and CDR2 ANQGSEA. The CDR3 extends over 14 amino acids. The CDR3 loop is CSVYEDTSSYEQYF. DNA for the CDR3: TGCAGCGTTTATGAGGACACGAGCTCCTACGAGCAGTACTTC.

Only a few counts were recorded for this clonotype. One junction end does not reproduce the germline sequence, and a read error may be involved. The rearrangement joins TRBV27 to TRBJ1-5; D is ambiguous. The CDR3 loop spans 13 amino acids. CDR1 is MNHEY, CDR2 SMNVEV, per germline (reference sequence). The CDR3 spells CASRLGADQPQHF. As DNA, the CDR3 is TGTGCCAGCCGTTTGGGAGCTGATCAGCCCCAGCATTTT.

This clonotype came up many times. V and J are TRBV7-3 and TRBJ2-3, with 7 bases that match TRBD2. CDR3 length: 15 residues. CDR1 SGHTA and CDR2 FQGTGA come from the germline V gene. The ends lost 3 bases at V and 6 bases at J; junction bases unmatched: 9. CDR3: CASSFTGGGGDTQYF. In nucleotides, the CDR3 is TGTGCCAGCAGCTTTACGGGCGGGGGAGGGGATACGCAGTATTTT.